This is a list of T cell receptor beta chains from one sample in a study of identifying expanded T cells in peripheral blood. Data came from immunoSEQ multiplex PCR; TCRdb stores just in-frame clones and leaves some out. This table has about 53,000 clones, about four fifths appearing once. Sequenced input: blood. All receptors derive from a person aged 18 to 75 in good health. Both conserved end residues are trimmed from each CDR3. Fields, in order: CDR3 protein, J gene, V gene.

cdr3_aa: AWSTGQTTHGYT
j_call: TRBJ1-2
v_call: TRBV30

cdr3_aa: ASSPTPAGGPGANVLT
j_call: TRBJ2-6
v_call: TRBV7-2

cdr3_aa: ATSRDRGLNTEAF
j_call: TRBJ1-1
v_call: TRBV15

cdr3_aa: ASSQDAEGGYGYT
j_call: TRBJ1-2
v_call: TRBV4-3

cdr3_aa: SVVAGNYGYT
j_call: TRBJ1-2
v_call: TRBV29-1

cdr3_aa: ASSQQRTASYEQY
j_call: TRBJ2-7
v_call: TRBV7-8

cdr3_aa: ASSLRSTTEAF
j_call: TRBJ1-1
v_call: TRBV27

cdr3_aa: ASSSIAGTGYT
j_call: TRBJ1-2
v_call: TRBV6-5

cdr3_aa: ASSQEGTRMLSPLH
j_call: TRBJ1-6
v_call: TRBV14

cdr3_aa: SVATGTGLSGEQY
j_call: TRBJ2-7
v_call: TRBV29-1

cdr3_aa: ASSQGHGGQYGYT
j_call: TRBJ1-2
v_call: TRBV4-3

cdr3_aa: AIRAGVNTEAF
j_call: TRBJ1-1
v_call: TRBV10-3

cdr3_aa: ASSEAANQPQH
j_call: TRBJ1-5
v_call: TRBV19

cdr3_aa: ASKDQGPTGELF
j_call: TRBJ2-2
v_call: TRBV2

cdr3_aa: ASSYVSGGNEQF
j_call: TRBJ2-1
v_call: TRBV6-5

cdr3_aa: ASSLGGFYNSPLH
j_call: TRBJ1-6
v_call: TRBV7-2

cdr3_aa: ASSSGRSIYGYT
j_call: TRBJ1-2
v_call: TRBV28

cdr3_aa: ASAISGVGETQY
j_call: TRBJ2-5
v_call: TRBV5-1

cdr3_aa: ASSLGLALETQY
j_call: TRBJ2-5
v_call: TRBV5-1

cdr3_aa: ASTGGLYGYT
j_call: TRBJ1-2
v_call: TRBV28

cdr3_aa: ASSVSNYNEQF
j_call: TRBJ2-1
v_call: TRBV9

cdr3_aa: ASTPRQGNQPQH
j_call: TRBJ1-5
v_call: TRBV19

cdr3_aa: ASSLKGQGGEQF
j_call: TRBJ2-1
v_call: TRBV7-2

cdr3_aa: ASSLGTGGVSLAKNIQY
j_call: TRBJ2-4
v_call: TRBV5-1

cdr3_aa: SAPDENTIY
j_call: TRBJ1-3
v_call: TRBV20-1

cdr3_aa: ASSYGQGFRTEAF
j_call: TRBJ1-1
v_call: TRBV6-5

cdr3_aa: ASSLDLGDSYEQY
j_call: TRBJ2-7
v_call: TRBV5-1

cdr3_aa: ATSRDQANEKLF
j_call: TRBJ1-4
v_call: TRBV15

cdr3_aa: ASSISNQPQH
j_call: TRBJ1-5
v_call: TRBV19

cdr3_aa: ASTLRGSDQPQH
j_call: TRBJ1-5
v_call: TRBV13

cdr3_aa: ASSSTDREQF
j_call: TRBJ2-1
v_call: TRBV5-6

cdr3_aa: ASSAQGRNTEAF
j_call: TRBJ1-1
v_call: TRBV25-1

cdr3_aa: ASHQTGRNEQF
j_call: TRBJ2-1
v_call: TRBV5-1

cdr3_aa: ASSLGGQVTAAGYT
j_call: TRBJ1-2
v_call: TRBV5-4

cdr3_aa: ASSLSFSGNTIY
j_call: TRBJ1-3
v_call: TRBV7-2

cdr3_aa: ASSLLKGQGVTEAF
j_call: TRBJ1-1
v_call: TRBV14

cdr3_aa: ASRLAEAF
j_call: TRBJ1-1
v_call: TRBV6-6

cdr3_aa: ASDRSAEAF
j_call: TRBJ1-1
v_call: TRBV23-1

cdr3_aa: ASRGGGETQY
j_call: TRBJ2-5
v_call: TRBV6-5

cdr3_aa: ASSVARGWTEAF
j_call: TRBJ1-1
v_call: TRBV2

cdr3_aa: ATQVRAAHGYT
j_call: TRBJ1-2
v_call: TRBV6-1

cdr3_aa: AISELRREQY
j_call: TRBJ2-7
v_call: TRBV10-3

cdr3_aa: ASRGTSGRKNEQF
j_call: TRBJ2-1
v_call: TRBV6-5

cdr3_aa: ASSQGLTAVNTGELF
j_call: TRBJ2-2
v_call: TRBV4-3

cdr3_aa: ASSLSIRGGNEQF
j_call: TRBJ2-1
v_call: TRBV27

cdr3_aa: ASSYSGTQPQH
j_call: TRBJ1-5
v_call: TRBV6-6

cdr3_aa: ASSYGGAKNIQY
j_call: TRBJ2-4
v_call: TRBV6-6

cdr3_aa: ASSPDNYGYT
j_call: TRBJ1-2
v_call: TRBV18

cdr3_aa: ASSLTSGSHPQF
j_call: TRBJ2-1
v_call: TRBV5-8

cdr3_aa: ASSQEISGGRMY
j_call: TRBJ2-3
v_call: TRBV4-1

cdr3_aa: ASRGYGNTIY
j_call: TRBJ1-3
v_call: TRBV6-6

cdr3_aa: ASSPQRGGALHTQY
j_call: TRBJ2-3
v_call: TRBV6-6

cdr3_aa: ASSLKQSKGYT
j_call: TRBJ1-2
v_call: TRBV11-2

cdr3_aa: ASSRNGNTEAF
j_call: TRBJ1-1
v_call: TRBV7-3

cdr3_aa: ASSLPLAGSGEQF
j_call: TRBJ2-1
v_call: TRBV5-6

cdr3_aa: ASRTAYGYT
j_call: TRBJ1-2
v_call: TRBV2

cdr3_aa: ASSWTVGNTGELF
j_call: TRBJ2-2
v_call: TRBV5-1